This entry lists 30 T cell receptor beta chains sequenced from one sample in a study of T cell changes during pregnancy in multiple sclerosis. The protocol was immunoSEQ multiplex PCR, while the TCRdb copy is restricted to in-frame clones and leaves out a portion. This table has about 51,000 clones, around 94% appearing once. Sequencing was performed on CD4+ T cells from peripheral blood mononuclear cells, taken in the second trimester of pregnancy. The receptors originated from a female donor with multiple sclerosis, enrolled in a pregnancy study.

This clone came up a few times. This chain links TRBV7-2 with TRBJ2-7; 14 bases are a match to TRBD2. The germline V gene encodes CDR1 SGHTA and CDR2 FQGNSA. V was clipped by 5 bases and J by 7 bases; unmatched bases: 7. There are 15 residues in the CDR3. The CDR3 DNA reads as TGTGCCAGCAGCCTAGGACTAGCGGGGGGCTTAGAGCAGTACTTC. Protein product: CASSLGLAGGLEQYF.

Written as DNA, the CDR3 is TGTGCCATCAGCGGGACAGGGCCGACCTACGAGCAGTACTTC. It codes for CAISGTGPTYEQYF. The gene calls are TRBV10-3 and TRBJ2-7; 9 nucleotides agree with TRBD1. This CDR3 region has 14 residues. Germline trimming cut 6 bases from V and 2 bases from J; bases unmatched to any gene: 5. CDR1 ENHRY and CDR2 SYGVKD come from the germline V gene.

V gene TRBV6-6 combines with J gene TRBJ1-1; D might be TRBD1 (5 bases). V lost 5 bases to trimming and J lost 5 bases, with 12 bases between them. Germline V lookup: CDR1 MNHNY, CDR2 SVGAGI (reference sequence). The CDR3 consists of 13 residues. Here the CDR3 reads CASSLEGRTEAFF. The CDR3 coding sequence is TGTGCCAGCAGTCTGGAGGGGCGGACTGAAGCTTTCTTT.

The J gene is TRBJ1-1, the V gene TRBV2; D might be TRBD1 (6 bases). In germline, CDR1 is SNHLY, CDR2 FYNNEI. Trimming took off 6 bases at V and 4 bases at J, with 15 bases between the two ends. The CDR3 covers 14 residues. For the CDR3, the DNA is TGTGCCAGCAGCCCAGGGTTCAGGGGCACTGAAGCTTTCTTT. It encodes CASSPGFRGTEAFF.

The genes are TRBV7-2 and TRBJ1-1; D is perhaps TRBD1 (5 bases). The CDR3 has 13 residues. Trimming took 5 bases from V and 3 from J, leaving 10 bases between them. CDR1 is SGHTA, CDR2 FQGNSA, per germline. CDR3 nucleotide sequence: TGTGCCAGCAGCCCAGGGCCGGACACTGAAGCTTTCTTT. Its translation is CASSPGPDTEAFF.

The genes are TRBV6-4 and TRBJ1-6; D is undetermined. Per the germline V gene, CDR1 is MRHNA and CDR2 is SNTAGT. The CDR3 consists of 12 residues. Trimming removed 2 bases from V and 7 bases from J, with 3 bases in between. CDR3 nucleotides: TGTGCCAGCAGTGACGGCAATTCACCCCTCCACTTT. Its translation is CASSDGNSPLHF.

This clone was seen a few times. Written as DNA, the CDR3 is TGTGCCAGCAGTTACCGGGGAAGGGACACTGAAGCTTTCTTT. This gives the protein CASSYRGRDTEAFF. This chain joins TRBV6-5 and TRBJ1-1, with unresolved D. Germline V gives CDR1 MNHEY, CDR2 SVGAGI. The CDR3 loop spans 14 amino acids. The V end lost 2 bases, the J end lost 3 bases, and 10 bases lay between the germline ends.

This sequence joins TRBV2 and TRBJ1-1; D possibly corresponds to TRBD1 (6 bases). Trimming removed 7 bases from V and 4 bases from J, with 22 bases in between. From germline, CDR1 is SNHLY and CDR2 FYNNEI. The CDR3 has 16 amino acids. The CDR3 nucleotides are TGTGCCAGCACGAGGATAGCCATAACCAGGGGCACTGAAGCTTTCTTT. Its translation is CASTRIAITRGTEAFF.

This chain connects TRBV6-1 to TRBJ2-3; TRBD2 matches 12 bases. Trimming cost V 8 bases and J 4 bases; bases outside gene matches: 7. Germline CDR1 MNHNS, CDR2 SASEGT. This CDR3 has 15 amino acids. This CDR3 reads CASGLAGGPSDTQYF. For the CDR3, the DNA is TGTGCCAGCGGTCTAGCGGGGGGGCCGTCAGATACGCAGTATTTT.

V is TRBV6-5 and J is TRBJ1-6, with 9 bases lining up with TRBD1. V lost 8 bases and J lost 6; bases outside the gene matches: 2. The CDR3 extends over 13 amino acids. From germline, CDR1 is MNHEY and CDR2 SVGAGI. In DNA form, the CDR3 reads TGTGCCAGCCGGGACAGGGCTAATTCACCCCTCCACTTT. Translating it yields CASRDRANSPLHF.

The gene calls are TRBV4-2 and TRBJ1-3; tentatively, D is TRBD1 (6 bases). V lost 2 bases and J 7 bases, leaving 12 bases between the germline ends. CDR3 length: 14 residues. Germline V gene data show CDR1 as LGHNA and CDR2 as YNFKEQ. The CDR3 coding sequence is TGTGCCAGCAGCCAAACTACAGGGACGAACACCATATATTTT. Protein: CASSQTTGTNTIYF.

The chain is built from TRBV7-3 and TRBJ1-6; 7 bases are a match to TRBD1. The CDR3 totals 13 residues. Germline assignment: CDR1 SGHTA and CDR2 FQGTGA. V was clipped by 5 bases and J by 8 bases; unmatched bases: 3. CDR3 DNA: TGTGCCAGCAGCGCCGACAGGGATTCACCCCTCCACTTT. Encoded protein: CASSADRDSPLHF.

The chain is built from TRBV27 and TRBJ1-1, with TRBD1 matching over 7 bases. Germline CDR1 reads MNHEY; CDR2 reads SMNVEV (reference sequence). Unmatched junction bases numbered 11, after V lost 6 bases and J lost 4 bases. The CDR3 has 15 amino acids. CDR3 amino acids: CASSQRGTVGTEAFF. CDR3 DNA sequence: TGTGCCAGCAGCCAGCGGGGGACAGTTGGCACTGAAGCTTTCTTT.

This rearrangement joins TRBV27 to TRBJ2-3, with TRBD2 identical over 9 bases. In germline, CDR1 is MNHEY, CDR2 SMNVEV (reference sequence). The junction had 5 bases not matched to a gene; V was cut back by 2 bases and J by 5 bases. The CDR3 has 15 residues. The CDR3 reads CASSLRLRGGDTQYF. DNA for the CDR3: TGTGCCAGCAGTTTACGTCTGCGGGGGGGAGATACGCAGTATTTT.

This rearrangement joins TRBV30 to TRBJ2-1; D possibly corresponds to TRBD2 (7 bases). CDR3 length: 15 amino acids. Trimming took off 2 bases at V and 8 bases at J, with 19 bases between the two ends. Germline CDR1 is GTSNPN and CDR2 is SVGIG (reference sequence). CDR3 protein: CAWSLLGGGRDEQFF. The CDR3 DNA sequence: TGTGCCTGGAGTCTCCTGGGGGGGGGCCGAGATGAGCAGTTCTTC.

V gene TRBV5-1 combines with J gene TRBJ2-1; no clear D gene. Trimming cost V 3 bases and J 3 bases, with 16 bases left between them. The germline V gene has CDR1 SGHRS and CDR2 YFSETQ. This CDR3 is 16 amino acids long. CDR3 sequence reads: CASSSLTDARYNEQFF. As DNA, the CDR3 is TGCGCCAGCAGCTCCCTGACTGACGCGCGCTACAATGAGCAGTTCTTC.

The table lists this clone with a count of one. The genes are TRBV7-3 and TRBJ2-6; no reliable D call. The CDR3 has 18 residues. V was clipped by 5 bases and J by 0 bases, with 17 bases between them. Germline values: CDR1 SGHTA, CDR2 FQGTGA. In DNA form, the CDR3 reads TGTGCCAGCAGCCCTACAGTCCCTCCTCTCTCTGGGGCCAACGTCCTGACTTTC. This encodes CASSPTVPPLSGANVLTF. Together with reference TRBV7-3 and TRBJ2-6, the CDR3 gives the full variable domain: GAGVSQTPSNKVTEKGKYVELRCDPISGHTALYWYRQSLGQGPEFLIYFQGTGAADDSGLPNDRFFAVRPEGSVSTLKIQRTERGDSAVYLCASSPTVPPLSGANVLTFGAGSRLTVL.

The rearrangement uses TRBV27 and TRBJ1-1, with 8 bases fitting TRBD1. The CDR3 sequence is 15 residues long. Germline assignment: CDR1 MNHEY and CDR2 SMNVEV (reference sequence). Germline trimming cut 6 bases from V and 7 bases from J; bases unmatched to any gene: 13. The CDR3 sequence is CASSHPRDRPREAFF. For the CDR3, the DNA is TGTGCCAGCAGCCACCCTCGGGACAGGCCCCGTGAAGCTTTCTTT.

The V call is TRBV19, the J call TRBJ2-7; 9 positions match TRBD1. The ends lost 5 bases at V and 4 bases at J; junction bases unmatched: 6. In germline, CDR1 is LNHDA, CDR2 SQIVND (reference sequence). CDR3 length: 14 residues. The CDR3 DNA reads as TGTGCCAGTAGTTGGAGGACAGGGGTGTACGAGCAGTACTTC. As protein: CASSWRTGVYEQYF.

J is TRBJ1-5 and V is TRBV18, with 7 positions matching TRBD1. V lost 7 bases, J lost 7 bases, and 7 bases stayed unmatched. Looked up from germline, CDR1 is KGHSH and CDR2 is LQKENI. The CDR3 runs 13 residues. CDR3 sequence (DNA): TGTGCCAGCTTTGGACAGGAAGGGCAGCCCCAGCATTTT. Amino acid sequence: CASFGQEGQPQHF.

This chain's CDR3 is CASSPNTARSNEQFF. CDR3 DNA: TGTGCCAGCAGCCCCAATACAGCACGGTCCAATGAGCAGTTCTTC. The V gene is TRBV7-2, the J gene TRBJ2-1; D not certain. Per germline, CDR1 SGHTA and CDR2 FQGNSA. The ends were cut back, 5 bases at V and 6 bases at J, with 17 bases in the middle. The CDR3 consists of 15 residues. Supplemented by reference TRBV7-2 and TRBJ2-1, the full variable domain reads GAGVSQSPSNKVTEKGKDVELRCDPISGHTALYWYRQSLGQGLEFLIYFQGNSAPDKSGLPSDRFSAERTGGSVSTLTIQRTQQEDSAVYLCASSPNTARSNEQFFGPGTRLTVL.

The chain's CDR3 is CASSLVSSGGARDTQYF. The DNA of the CDR3 is TGTGCCAGCAGCTTAGTATCAAGCGGGGGGGCCAGAGATACGCAGTATTTT. The gene calls are TRBV7-3 and TRBJ2-3, with 10 bases aligning to TRBD2. V was clipped by 2 bases and J by 5 bases; unmatched bases: 10. The length of the CDR3 is 17 residues. CDR1 and CDR2 (germline): SGHTA, FQGTGA.

The chain's CDR3 is CASSLLNTEAFF. The DNA for the CDR3 is TGTGCCAGCAGTTTACTAAACACTGAAGCTTTCTTT. The V gene is TRBV28, the J gene TRBJ1-1; D unresolved. CDR1 is MDHEN and CDR2 is SYDVKM in the germline V gene. The V and J ends lost 2 bases and 2 bases respectively, with 3 bases between them. The CDR3 covers 12 residues.

This chain joins TRBV27 and TRBJ2-7, with 10 positions matching TRBD1. The CDR3 extends over 14 amino acids. Trimming took 2 bases from V and 2 from J; bases not matched to a gene: 0. The germline V gene encodes CDR1 MNHEY and CDR2 SMNVEV (reference sequence). CDR3 protein: CASSLGTGAYEQYF. CDR3 nucleotide sequence: TGTGCCAGCAGTTTAGGGACAGGGGCCTACGAGCAGTACTTC.

The chain recombines TRBV5-4 with TRBJ2-1, with 9 positions matching TRBD2. The CDR3 covers 17 residues. Losses at the gene ends were 1 base for V and 9 bases for J; bases not matched to a gene: 14. CDR1 is SGHNT, CDR2 YYREEE, per germline (reference sequence). The CDR3 DNA reads TGTGCCAGCAGCTTGCTCCGAAGCGGGGGGCGGTCGGTTGAGCAGTTCTTC. This translates into CASSLLRSGGRSVEQFF.

The rearrangement links TRBV9 to TRBJ2-1; D is undetermined. Germline-derived CDR1 and CDR2 are SGDLS and YYNGEE. CDR3 length equals 13 residues. The V end was cut by 0 bases, the J end by 7 bases, with 8 bases between. The CDR3 loop is CASSVVLGNEQFF. CDR3 sequence (DNA): TGTGCCAGCAGCGTAGTACTCGGTAATGAGCAGTTCTTC. The full variable domain, in which reference TRBV9 and TRBJ2-1 provide the parts outside the CDR3, is DSGVTQTPKHLITATGQRVTLRCSPRSGDLSVYWYQQSLDQGLQFLIQYYNGEERAKGNILERFSAQQFPDLHSELNLSSLELGDSALYFCASSVVLGNEQFFGPGTRLTVL.

The chain is built from TRBV2 and TRBJ1-4; D possibly corresponds to TRBD1 (5 bases). The germline V gene encodes CDR1 SNHLY and CDR2 FYNNEI. V was shortened by 6 bases and J by 4 bases, with 12 bases between the two germline ends. The CDR3 spans 14 residues. CDR3 in DNA: TGTGCCAGCAGCGGTGGGGCCCTTAATGAAAAACTGTTTTTT. It is translated as CASSGGALNEKLFF.

The chain uses TRBV5-1 and TRBJ2-3, with a possible D match to TRBD2 (5 bases). V lost 5 bases and J lost 0, with 13 bases in between. The CDR3 totals 15 residues. From germline, CDR1 is SGHRS and CDR2 YFSETQ. CDR3 protein: CASRLSATSTDTQYF. The CDR3 region has the DNA TGCGCCAGCAGACTTAGCGCTACTAGCACAGATACGCAGTATTTT.

The chain uses TRBV5-1 and TRBJ1-6, with D tentatively TRBD1 (5 bases). The germline V and J ends were trimmed by 1 base and 10 bases, with 12 bases remaining between them. There are 14 residues in the CDR3. Germline CDR1 reads SGHRS; CDR2 reads YFSETQ. The CDR3, as DNA: TGCGCCAGCAGCTTGAATTCACAGGTGTCACCCCTCCACTTT. Translated: CASSLNSQVSPLHF.

The rearrangement uses TRBV7-8 and TRBJ1-2; 8 nucleotides agree with TRBD1. This CDR3 spans 14 amino acids. Per the germline V gene, CDR1 is SGHVS and CDR2 is FQNEAQ. V shed 1 base and J 7 bases; nucleotides not matched to a gene: 5. The CDR3 sequence: CASSLGQGSSGYTF. The CDR3 DNA follows: TGTGCCAGCAGCTTAGGACAGGGGTCTAGTGGCTACACCTTC.